This TCR beta chain was found in a study of cytomegalovirus exposure and HLA in healthy donors. Study findings and constraints: Several top significant clusters appeared, in a later analysis, to be linked to common viral pathogens.

PCR was performed using 60 Vbeta and 13 Jbeta primers. Profiling relied on immunoSEQ multiplex PCR, and the TCRdb table lists in-frame clones only, not all of them. Counted here are roughly 200,000 clones, 79% occurring once; the ten biggest clones make up nearly 4.5%. Germline CDR1 is SGHNT and CDR2 is YYREEE (reference sequence). This CDR3 is 15 amino acids long. The trim removed 4 bases at V and 4 bases at J, leaving 7 bases unmatched. About this clone: Its antigen remains unidentified.

This sequence originates from a woman between 25 and 40 years old in good health and CMV-seropositive. The chain recombines TRBV5-4 with TRBJ2-4, with TRBD1 matching over 8 bases. The sequenced sample was PBMCs. CDR3 loop: CASSPDREGKNIQYF. DNA for the CDR3: TGTGCCAGCAGCCCGGACAGGGAAGGGAAAAACATTCAGTACTTC.